The clone carrying this TCR beta chain was detected only once. The data were obtained in a study of technical replicates of blood from a handful of donors. The protocol was immunoSEQ multiplex PCR, while the TCRdb copy is restricted to in-frame clones and leaves out a portion. The data contain about 100,000 clones, roughly 95% of them singletons. The CDR3 is 16 residues long. Germline lookup yields CDR1 MGHRA and CDR2 YSYEKL. V dropped 0 bases and J dropped 4; count of bases not matched to a gene: 5. The V call is TRBV4-1, the J call TRBJ2-5; 10 bases line up with TRBD2. The origin of this receptor is a human donor in good health. The sequenced material came from T cells isolated from PBMCs. The CDR3 DNA follows: TGCGCCAGCAGCCAAGATAGGCTAGCGGGAGTAGAGACCCAGTACTTC. This translates into CASSQDRLAGVETQYF.